One sample yielded the 2 T cell receptor beta chains listed below, sequenced in a study of blood T cell repertoires in COVID-19. The repertoire was sequenced with immunoSEQ multiplex PCR; TCRdb's copy has only in-frame clones and lacks some. This sample yields 200,000 to 300,000 clones, of which 70% to 90% are seen a single time; just under 0.8% belongs to the top ten. Sequencing used peripheral blood. These receptors were obtained from a woman in her 30s with acute or convalescent COVID-19.

This chain uses TRBV5-4 with TRBJ1-1, with D uncertain. Trimming removed 4 bases from V and 0 bases from J, with 13 bases in between. Germline CDR1 and CDR2: SGHNT and YYREEE (reference sequence). The CDR3 has 15 residues. CDR3 loop: CASSPKQNLNTEAFF. The CDR3 region has the DNA TGTGCCAGCAGCCCTAAACAGAACTTGAACACTGAAGCTTTCTTT. Full variable domain (outside the CDR3, taken from reference TRBV5-4 and TRBJ1-1): ETGVTQSPTHLIKTRGQQVTLRCSSQSGHNTVSWYQQALGQGPQFIFQYYREEENGRGNFPPRFSGLQFPNYSSELNVNALELDDSALYLCASSPKQNLNTEAFFGQGTRLTVV.

The chain has TRBV4-1 and TRBJ2-7, with D tentatively TRBD2 (6 bases). V lost 0 bases to trimming and J lost 2 bases, with 14 bases between them. The length of the CDR3 is 16 residues. Germline assignment: CDR1 MGHRA and CDR2 YSYEKL. CDR3: CASSQEPKRATYEQYF. CDR3 in DNA: TGCGCCAGCAGCCAAGAACCTAAGCGGGCGACCTACGAGCAGTACTTC.